Shown below are 4 T cell receptor beta chains from a single sample sequenced in a study of T cells in Graves' hyperthyroidism and ophthalmopathy. The source material, RNA transcripts, was used to amplify TCR beta CDR3 regions. The HTBI primer set drove a first-round RT-PCR of the TCR CDR3. Via MiXCR, TCRdb re-called the multiplex PCR reads, giving one row per CDR3 protein. The table lists fewer than 400,000 distinct CDR3 sequences, approximately 15% of them singletons. The sequenced sample was blood. Receptors originate from a woman aged 18-29 years with Graves' hyperthyroidism that later progressed to Graves' ophthalmopathy.

This chain uses TRBV4-1 with TRBJ2-1; the match to TRBD1 covers 7 bases. The CDR3 covers 15 residues. Germline assignment: CDR1 MGHRA and CDR2 YSYEKL. V lost 4 bases, J lost 4 bases, and 7 bases stayed unmatched. CDR3: CASSPKGTDYNEQFF. The CDR3 bases are TGCGCCAGCAGCCCGAAGGGGACAGATTACAATGAGCAGTTCTTC.

This clonotype was found a few times. In DNA form, the CDR3 reads TGTGCCAGCACTCCCGGGACAACGCCGGATACGCAGTATTTT. It encodes CASTPGTTPDTQYF. J is TRBJ2-3 and V is TRBV12-3 or TRBV12-4; the D gene is possibly TRBD1 (6 bases). This CDR3 is built from 14 residues. The germline V and J ends were trimmed by 7 bases and 6 bases, with 17 bases remaining between them.

This clonotype was found many times. This sequence joins TRBV6-2 or TRBV6-3 and TRBJ2-5; 8 nucleotides align to TRBD1. The V and J ends lost 4 bases and 5 bases, in that order; junction bases with no gene match: 6. Germline V gives CDR1 MNHEY, CDR2 SVGEGT. CDR3 length equals 14 residues. CDR3 sequence: CASSSRGLQETQYF. The CDR3 bases are TGTGCCAGCAGTTCCAGGGGGCTCCAGGAGACCCAGTACTTC.

This clonotype was detected ten times or more. The junction differs from germline at one of its ends, possibly a read error. This chain connects TRBV7-7 to TRBJ2-3; perhaps TRBD2 as D (5 bases). The CDR3 is 13 amino acids. CDR1 SSHAT and CDR2 FNYEAQ come from the germline V gene (reference sequence). The DNA for the CDR3 is TGTGCTAGCAGCGACGGGGGCACAGATACGCAGTATTTT. Protein: CASSDGGTDTQYF. The full variable domain, with the rest looked up from reference TRBV7-7 and TRBJ2-3, is GAGVSQSPRYKVTKRGQDVTLRCDPISSHATLYWYQQALGQGPEFLTYFNYEAQPDKSGLPSDRFSAERPEGSISTLTIQRTEQRDSAMYRCASSDGGTDTQYFGPGTRLTVL.